What follows describes a single T cell receptor (beta chain). The CDR3 consists of 13 residues. V was shortened by 3 bases and J by 5 bases, with 10 bases between the two germline ends. Germline CDR1 reads LNHDA; CDR2 reads SQIVND (reference sequence). This sample is part of a study of blood T cell repertoires in COVID-19. Only in-frame clones appear in the TCRdb table, and some are missing; sequencing was by immunoSEQ multiplex PCR. Of 110,000 to 150,000 clones in the sample, roughly nine tenths were seen once. The chain joins TRBV19 to TRBJ2-5; D gene unclear. The receptor was derived from a woman aged 60 to 75 with active COVID-19. Material: peripheral blood. The CDR3 loop is CASSIGDRETQYF. The CDR3 region has the DNA TGTGCCAGTAGTATCGGAGATCGGGAGACCCAGTACTTC.